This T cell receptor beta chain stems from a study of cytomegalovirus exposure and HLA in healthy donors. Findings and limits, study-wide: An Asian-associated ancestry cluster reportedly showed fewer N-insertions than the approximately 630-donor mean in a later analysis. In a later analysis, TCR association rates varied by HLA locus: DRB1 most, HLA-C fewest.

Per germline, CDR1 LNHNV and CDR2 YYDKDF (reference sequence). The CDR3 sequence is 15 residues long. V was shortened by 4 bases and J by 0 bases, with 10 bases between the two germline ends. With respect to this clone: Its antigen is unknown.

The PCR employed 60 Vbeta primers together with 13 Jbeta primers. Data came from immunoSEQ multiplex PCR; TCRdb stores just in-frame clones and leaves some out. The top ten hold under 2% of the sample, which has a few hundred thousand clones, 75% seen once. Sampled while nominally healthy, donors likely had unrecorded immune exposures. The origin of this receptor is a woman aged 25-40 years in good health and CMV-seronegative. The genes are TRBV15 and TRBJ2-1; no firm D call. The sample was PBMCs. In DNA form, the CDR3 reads TGTGCCACCAGCAAAACTGTTAGCTCCTACAATGAGCAGTTCTTC. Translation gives CATSKTVSSYNEQFF.